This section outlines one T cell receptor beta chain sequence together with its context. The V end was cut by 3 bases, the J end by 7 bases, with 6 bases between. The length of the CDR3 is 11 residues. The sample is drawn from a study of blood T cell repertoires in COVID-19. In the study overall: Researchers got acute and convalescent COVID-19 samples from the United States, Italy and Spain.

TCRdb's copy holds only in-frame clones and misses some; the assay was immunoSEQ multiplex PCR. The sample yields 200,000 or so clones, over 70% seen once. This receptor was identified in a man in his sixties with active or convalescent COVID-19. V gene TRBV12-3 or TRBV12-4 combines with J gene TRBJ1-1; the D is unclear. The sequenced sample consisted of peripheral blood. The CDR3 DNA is TGTGCCAGCAGTTTCTCGAGTGAAGCTTTCTTT. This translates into CASSFSSEAFF.